This T cell receptor (beta chain) was identified in a study of OX40 agonist ivuxolimab in advanced cancers. This table comes from immunoSEQ multiplex PCR, and its TCRdb copy is limited to in-frame clones, with some not included. The repertoire holds more than 25,000 clones, 80% to 95% seen once, with less than 10% in the top ten. The sequence came from an adult with an advanced solid tumor such as melanoma, head and neck, liver or kidney cancer. The sequenced sample was CD4+ or CD8+ T cells sorted from blood, obtained in a trial of the OX40 agonist ivuxolimab.

The chain's CDR3 is CASSQGYGSSYNEQFF. CDR3 nucleotides: TGCGCCAGCAGCCAAGGTTACGGGAGCTCCTACAATGAGCAGTTCTTC. The chain has TRBV4-1 and TRBJ2-1, with TRBD2 as a possible D gene (6 bases). This CDR3 comprises 16 residues. Germline V gives CDR1 MGHRA, CDR2 YSYEKL. V shed 1 base and J shed 0 bases, with 10 bases lying between them.